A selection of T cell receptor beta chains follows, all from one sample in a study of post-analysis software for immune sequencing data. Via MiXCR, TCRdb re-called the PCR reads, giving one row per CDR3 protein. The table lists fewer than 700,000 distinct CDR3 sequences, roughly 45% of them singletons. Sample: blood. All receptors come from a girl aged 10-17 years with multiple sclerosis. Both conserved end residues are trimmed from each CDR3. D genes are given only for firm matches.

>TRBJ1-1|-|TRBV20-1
SARTVAEAF
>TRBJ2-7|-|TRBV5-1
ASSLDPTGCEQY
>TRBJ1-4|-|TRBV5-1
ASSLRGKQGLF
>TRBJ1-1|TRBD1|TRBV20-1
SASLTGQQAF
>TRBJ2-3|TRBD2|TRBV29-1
SVIAGLTDTRY
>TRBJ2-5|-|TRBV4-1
ASSHLQGTQETQY
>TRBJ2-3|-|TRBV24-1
ATSESASTVHPDTQY
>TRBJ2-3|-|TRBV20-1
SAREGRKRPDTQY
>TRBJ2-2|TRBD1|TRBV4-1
ASKDRGDAGELF
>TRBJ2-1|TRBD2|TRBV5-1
ASSRATSEYNAQF
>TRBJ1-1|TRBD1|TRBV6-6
ASTETGGAEAF
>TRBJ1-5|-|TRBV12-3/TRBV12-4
ASGLPYQPQH
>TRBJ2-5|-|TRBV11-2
ASSLDQGLKQY
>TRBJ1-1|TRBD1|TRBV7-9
ASSPRDRSPEAF
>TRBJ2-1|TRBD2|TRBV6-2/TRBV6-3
ASSYSPGTSGGAYEQF
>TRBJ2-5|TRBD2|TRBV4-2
ASSRLKTSGVSYQETQY
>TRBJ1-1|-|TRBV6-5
ASRQILNTEAF
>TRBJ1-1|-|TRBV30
AWSVLSEAF
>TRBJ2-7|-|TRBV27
ASSLRARGTEAYEQY
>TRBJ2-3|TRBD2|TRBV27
ASSFSGLNTQY
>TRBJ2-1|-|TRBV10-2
ASSEARGARSYNEQF
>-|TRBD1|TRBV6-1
ASSVVRDRGPYEQY
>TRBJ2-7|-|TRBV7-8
ASSPGGTNEQY
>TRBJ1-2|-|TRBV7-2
ASSLVSVVDLYGYT
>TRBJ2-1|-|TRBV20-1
SAPDGVRYNEQF
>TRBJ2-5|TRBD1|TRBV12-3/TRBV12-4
ASSSGGIQSAQY
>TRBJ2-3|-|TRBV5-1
ASSLGVPLGADTQY
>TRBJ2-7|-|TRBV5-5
ASSWSRGGSSYEQY
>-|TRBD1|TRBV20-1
SARMGVGQRYEQY
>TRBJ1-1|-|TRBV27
ASTSLHITEAF
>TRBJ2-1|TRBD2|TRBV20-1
SAPAGTSLNEQF
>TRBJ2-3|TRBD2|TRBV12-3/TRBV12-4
ASRPAGGAGTQY
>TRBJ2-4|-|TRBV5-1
ASSLASIGSPNIQY
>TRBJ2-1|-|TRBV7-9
ASSLPGGQVNEQF